These 20 T cell receptor beta chains came from one sample sequenced in a study of T cell changes during pregnancy in multiple sclerosis. Clones were sequenced by immunoSEQ multiplex PCR, and TCRdb holds only the in-frame ones, with some missing. The data hold about 84,000 clones, with 94% observed a single time. The sample was peripheral blood, taken in the third trimester of pregnancy. Receptor source: a female donor with multiple sclerosis, enrolled in a pregnancy study.

This chain links TRBV19 with TRBJ1-1, with D maybe TRBD1 (5 bases). Germline CDR1 is LNHDA and CDR2 is SQIVND (reference sequence). The ends were cut back, 0 bases at V and 5 bases at J, with 10 bases in the middle. The CDR3 contains 14 residues. CDR3 nucleotide sequence: TGTGCCAGTAGTATAGAAGGGGTGGGGACTGAAGCTTTCTTT. The encoded protein is CASSIEGVGTEAFF.

The chain employs TRBV4-2 and TRBJ2-5; the D is unclear. There are 14 residues in the CDR3. CDR1 and CDR2 (germline): LGHNA, YNFKEQ. V lost 0 bases, J lost 3 bases, and 8 bases lay in between. CDR3 DNA: TGTGCCAGCAGCCAAGATGCCCGGGAAGAGACCCAGTACTTC. It specifies CASSQDAREETQYF.

This clone has a single count. The chain uses TRBV5-5 and TRBJ1-1; TRBD1 aligns across 9 bases. Germline lookup yields CDR1 SGHKS and CDR2 YYEKEE (reference sequence). The V and J ends lost 2 bases and 5 bases, in that order; junction bases with no gene match: 10. This CDR3 is built from 16 residues. The CDR3 DNA sequence: TGTGCCAGCAGCTTAATTAGCGGGACAGGGCGAACTGAAGCTTTCTTT. It codes for CASSLISGTGRTEAFF.

The J gene is TRBJ2-1, the V gene TRBV7-2; 9 nucleotides match TRBD1. The germline V gene encodes CDR1 SGHTA and CDR2 FQGNSA. This CDR3 is built from 17 residues. V lost 4 bases to trimming and J lost 2 bases; unmatched junction nucleotides: 9. The CDR3, as DNA: TGTGCCAGCAGCTCGAAGGGGAGACAGGGGGCCTACAATGAGCAGTTCTTC. Its translation: CASSSKGRQGAYNEQFF.

This chain uses TRBV6-6 with TRBJ2-7; 7 bases fit TRBD1. The CDR3 has 16 residues. Germline values: CDR1 MNHNY, CDR2 SVGAGI (reference sequence). V lost 5 bases to trimming and J lost 4 bases; unmatched junction nucleotides: 14. The DNA of the CDR3 is TGTGCCAGCAGTCAGGGACAGACCCGTTTCCTTTACGAGCAGTACTTC. As protein: CASSQGQTRFLYEQYF.

V and J are TRBV18 and TRBJ1-2; D unresolved. Trimming pared 3 bases from V and 3 bases from J, leaving 8 bases between. Per germline, CDR1 KGHSH and CDR2 LQKENI. The CDR3 loop spans 13 amino acids. The CDR3 reads CASSPGEDYGYTF. The CDR3 DNA reads as TGTGCCAGCTCACCGGGTGAGGACTATGGCTACACCTTC.

V is TRBV12-5 and J is TRBJ2-2; 7 bases agree with TRBD1. The CDR3 contains 19 residues. V lost 3 bases, J lost 9 bases, and 22 bases stayed unmatched. Per germline, CDR1 LGHNT and CDR2 FRNRAP. The CDR3 DNA sequence: TGTGCTAGTGGTTTCCCCAAACGACAGGGCGAGATACTACTCCGGGAGCTGTTTTTT. Residues: CASGFPKRQGEILLRELFF.

The rearrangement uses TRBV5-6 and TRBJ2-2, with TRBD2 identical over 9 bases. CDR1 SGHDT and CDR2 YYEEEE come from the germline V gene. Germline trimming cut 0 bases from V and 5 bases from J; bases unmatched to any gene: 5. The length of the CDR3 is 16 residues. The CDR3 coding sequence is TGTGCCAGCAGCTTGGCCGGCGGGAGGGGGACCGGGGAGCTGTTTTTT. Protein sequence: CASSLAGGRGTGELFF.

The rearrangement uses TRBV12-5 and TRBJ1-2, with 8 bases identical to TRBD1. The CDR3 is 15 residues long. The germline gives CDR1 LGHNT, CDR2 FRNRAP. The V gene end was trimmed by 5 bases and the J gene end by 4 bases; junction bases not matched to a gene: 9. The chain's CDR3 is CASGGRQGFGYGYTF. DNA of the CDR3: TGTGCTAGTGGTGGCAGACAGGGGTTCGGCTATGGCTACACCTTC.

The CDR3 loop is CASSIVQGGYGYTF. The CDR3 bases are TGTGCCAGTAGTATTGTCCAGGGAGGCTATGGCTACACCTTC. The chain employs TRBV19 and TRBJ1-2; tentative D call: TRBD1 (5 bases). The V end was cut by 3 bases, the J end by 4 bases, with 12 bases between. The CDR3 totals 14 residues. CDR1 is LNHDA and CDR2 is SQIVND in the germline V gene (reference sequence). Full variable domain (remainder filled in from reference TRBV19 and TRBJ1-2): DGGITQSPKYLFRKEGQNVTLSCEQNLNHDAMYWYRQDPGQGLRLIYYSQIVNDFQKGDIAEGYSVSREKKESFPLTVTSAQKNPTAFYLCASSIVQGGYGYTFGSGTRLTVV.

The rearrangement joins TRBV4-1 to TRBJ2-7; 8 nucleotides line up with TRBD1. This CDR3 contains 16 residues. With V trimmed by 2 bases and J by 3 bases, 9 bases remained unmatched. Germline V CDR1 and CDR2: MGHRA, YSYEKL. CDR3: CASSQQGARDFYEQYF. The CDR3 coding sequence is TGCGCCAGCAGCCAACAGGGGGCGCGGGACTTCTACGAGCAGTACTTC.

The chain is built from TRBV29-1 and TRBJ2-3; D unresolved. The germline gives CDR1 SQVTM, CDR2 ANQGSEA. With 0 bases removed from V and 3 bases from J, the gap between germline ends came to 10 bases. The CDR3 is 14 amino acids. The CDR3 bases are TGCAGCGTTGAAGATAGAGGTGGGACAGATACGCAGTATTTT. Encoded protein: CSVEDRGGTDTQYF.

The chain has TRBV20-1 and TRBJ2-1; TRBD1 matches 9 bases. Germline CDR1 is DFQATT and CDR2 is SNEGSKA (reference sequence). This CDR3 has 10 residues. J lost 15 bases, V lost 6 bases, and 6 bases had no gene match. The CDR3 coding sequence is TGCAGTGCCACCGGGACAGGGTCGTTCTTC. Residues: CSATGTGSFF.

For the CDR3, the DNA is TGCAGCGTTGAAGGAGGTGAAATTCAAGAGACCCAGTACTTC. Translating gives CSVEGGEIQETQYF. The rearrangement uses TRBV29-1 and TRBJ2-5, with D unresolved. Germline V CDR1 and CDR2: SQVTM, ANQGSEA. CDR3 length equals 14 residues. Trimming stripped 1 base from V and 2 bases from J, with 11 bases between.

V gene TRBV6-5 combines with J gene TRBJ1-2; no clear D gene. Germline CDR1 and CDR2: MNHEY and SVGAGI. The CDR3 is 15 residues long. V lost 6 bases and J lost 8, with 22 bases in between. CDR3 nucleotide sequence: TGTGCCAGCAGGCTCGGTCCCACGCCGGTATCGGGCTACACCTTC. Its translation: CASRLGPTPVSGYTF.

The chain joins TRBV9 to TRBJ1-1; 7 bases are shared with TRBD1. Per the germline V gene, CDR1 is SGDLS and CDR2 is YYNGEE. The junction had 19 bases not matched to a gene; V was cut back by 0 bases and J by 5 bases. The CDR3 is 19 amino acids. The CDR3 region has the DNA TGTGCCAGCAGCGTAGAATCCCTAGGGGGCGAACGCTCTACTACTGAAGCTTTCTTT. Residues: CASSVESLGGERSTTEAFF.

The chain couples TRBV15 to TRBJ2-2; TRBD1 might be the D (6 bases). CDR1 is LNHNV and CDR2 is YYDKDF in the germline V gene (reference sequence). CDR3 length equals 16 residues. V lost 4 bases, J lost 1 base, and 13 bases lay in between. CDR3 DNA sequence: TGTGCCACCAGCATCAAAACAGGGTTGAACACCGGGGAGCTGTTTTTT. It specifies CATSIKTGLNTGELFF.

The V call is TRBV10-2, the J call TRBJ1-1, with a weak D call TRBD1 (6 bases). V was clipped by 3 bases and J by 6 bases, with 11 bases between them. This CDR3 spans 13 amino acids. The germline V gene encodes CDR1 WSHSY and CDR2 SAAADI. CDR3 amino acids: CASSDQGFSEAFF. The CDR3 nucleotides read TGCGCCAGCAGTGACCAGGGGTTCTCTGAAGCTTTCTTT.

CDR3: CASSEAMLAGGVSYEQYF. The DNA for the CDR3 is TGTGCCAGCAGTGAAGCGATGCTAGCGGGGGGGGTCTCCTACGAGCAGTACTTC. V is TRBV6-1 and J is TRBJ2-7; 12 nucleotides match TRBD2. This CDR3 region has 18 residues. The V segment lost 0 bases and the J segment 0 bases; nucleotides outside the gene matches: 6. Germline CDR1 reads MNHNS; CDR2 reads SASEGT.

This sequence joins TRBV6-5 and TRBJ1-6, with D possibly matching TRBD1 (5 bases). V lost 7 bases to trimming and J lost 9 bases, with 10 bases between them. Germline-derived CDR1 and CDR2 are MNHEY and SVGAGI. CDR3 length: 12 residues. The CDR3 is CASKRGGSPLHF. The CDR3, as DNA: TGTGCCAGCAAGCGCGGGGGTTCACCCCTCCACTTT.